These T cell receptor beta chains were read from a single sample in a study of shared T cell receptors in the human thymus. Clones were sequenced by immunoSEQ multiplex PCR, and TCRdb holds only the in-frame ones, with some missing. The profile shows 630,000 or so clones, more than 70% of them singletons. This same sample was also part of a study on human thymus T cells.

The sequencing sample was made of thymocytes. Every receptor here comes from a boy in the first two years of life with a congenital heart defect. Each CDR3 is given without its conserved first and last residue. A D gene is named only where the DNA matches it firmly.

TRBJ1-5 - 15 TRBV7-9 ASSPNWGGSSNQPQH
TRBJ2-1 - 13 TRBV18 ASSPSRSSYNEQF
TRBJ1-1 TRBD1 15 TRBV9 ASSEGTGVLMNTEAF
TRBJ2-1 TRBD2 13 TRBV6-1 ASSDAWGGEDEQF
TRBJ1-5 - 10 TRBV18 ASSRDNQPQH
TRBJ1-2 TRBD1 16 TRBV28 ASTRTRDTGQTNYGYT
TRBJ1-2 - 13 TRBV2 ASSEVGRGKCGYT
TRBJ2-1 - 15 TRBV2 ATRNLPRPSSYNEQF
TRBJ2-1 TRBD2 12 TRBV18 ASSSGSSYNEQF
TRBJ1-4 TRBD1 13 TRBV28 ASSSSTGGVRKLF
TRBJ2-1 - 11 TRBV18 ASDGGSYNEQF
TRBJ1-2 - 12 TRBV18 ASSSAGDNYGYT
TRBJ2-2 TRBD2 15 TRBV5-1 ASSSERDAENTGELF
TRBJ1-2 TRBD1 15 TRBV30 AWSSTHYRGRAKGYT
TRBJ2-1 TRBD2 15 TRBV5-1 ASSLESSGPARNEQF
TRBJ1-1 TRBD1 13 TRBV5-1 ASSLQGARGTEAF
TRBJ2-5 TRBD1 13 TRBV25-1 ASSQGVSPSKTQY
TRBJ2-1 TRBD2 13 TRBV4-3 ASSPLAGKENEQF
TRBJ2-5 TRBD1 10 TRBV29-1 SVRTGRETQY
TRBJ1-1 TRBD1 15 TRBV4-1 ASSLSSGTGVNTEAF
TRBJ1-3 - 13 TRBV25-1 ASSGHSGSGNTIY